This T cell receptor beta chain was sequenced in a study of blood T cells in healthy people across ages. On the study more broadly: Roughly one uniquely barcoded beta molecule per two T cells was captured.

The CDR3 extends over 15 amino acids. Germline V gives CDR1 DFQATT, CDR2 SNEGSKA (reference sequence). Trimming stripped 1 base from V and 4 bases from J, with 16 bases between. PCR was performed a second time for 7 to 11 cycles using a sample-barcoded 5' primer and a J-beta primer mix. TCRdb recomputed calls from the 5' RACE reads with MiXCR, one row per CDR3 protein. The sample holds 800,000 to 950,000 distinct CDR3 sequences, just under 30% seen once. Findings of the study overall: Naive T cell percentage showed a strong correlation with TCR beta diversity.

This clonotype was recorded a few times. The antigen is not known. Another study also made use of these data, one on T cells of mothers and their children.

The sequenced sample was blood. The receptor's source is a woman in her forties in good health. The chain uses TRBV20-1 and TRBJ1-2; D perhaps matches TRBD1 (6 bases). In DNA, the CDR3 is TGCAGTGCTAGAGCCGTTCCCAGGGGCGTCTATGGCTACACCTTC. It translates to CSARAVPRGVYGYTF.